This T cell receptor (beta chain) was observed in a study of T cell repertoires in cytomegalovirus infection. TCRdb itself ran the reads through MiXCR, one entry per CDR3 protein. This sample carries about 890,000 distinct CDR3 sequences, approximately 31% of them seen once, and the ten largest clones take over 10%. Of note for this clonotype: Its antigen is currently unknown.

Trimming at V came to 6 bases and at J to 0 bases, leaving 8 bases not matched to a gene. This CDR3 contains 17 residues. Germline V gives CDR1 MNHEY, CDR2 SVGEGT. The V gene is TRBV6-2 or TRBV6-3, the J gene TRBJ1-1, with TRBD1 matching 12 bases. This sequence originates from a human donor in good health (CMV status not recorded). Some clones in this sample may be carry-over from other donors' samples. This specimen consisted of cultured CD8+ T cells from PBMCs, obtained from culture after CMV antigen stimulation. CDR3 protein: CASRSGTGGSMNTEAFF. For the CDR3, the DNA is TGTGCCAGCAGATCCGGGACAGGGGGCTCGATGAACACTGAAGCTTTCTTT.